A single sample gave rise to the 20 T cell receptor beta chains below, sequenced in a study of blood T cell repertoires in COVID-19. The assay was immunoSEQ multiplex PCR, and TCRdb's table has in-frame clones only and misses some. The table includes 110,000 or so clones, approximately 84% detected once. Sequenced input: peripheral blood. These receptors all come from a man aged 35 to 55 with acute or convalescent COVID-19.

This chain links TRBV7-8 with TRBJ2-7, with 13 bases identical to TRBD2. V was clipped by 8 bases and J by 4 bases; unmatched bases: 8. The CDR3 runs 15 residues. Germline V lookup: CDR1 SGHVS, CDR2 FQNEAQ. CDR3 loop: CASRLAGGRGYEQYF. DNA of the CDR3: TGTGCCAGCCGACTAGCGGGGGGCCGGGGTTACGAGCAGTACTTC.

This clone is a singleton in its sample. The chain carries TRBV27 and TRBJ2-1, with D maybe TRBD1 (5 bases). Germline V gene sequence: CDR1 MNHEY, CDR2 SMNVEV (reference sequence). This CDR3 is built from 13 residues. V was pared by 3 bases and J by 3 bases, with 6 bases between. The DNA for the CDR3 is TGTGCCAGCAGTTTGCAGGGCTACAATGAGCAGTTCTTC. Translating it yields CASSLQGYNEQFF.

The rearrangement joins TRBV5-1 to TRBJ2-7, with no clear D. V lost 0 bases and J 0 bases, leaving 7 bases between the germline ends. CDR1 SGHRS and CDR2 YFSETQ come from the germline V gene. The length of the CDR3 is 14 residues. CDR3 bases: TGCGCCAGCAGCTTGGATGCTACCTCCTACGAGCAGTACTTC. This gives the protein CASSLDATSYEQYF. Supplemented by reference TRBV5-1 and TRBJ2-7, the full variable domain reads KAGVTQTPRYLIKTRGQQVTLSCSPISGHRSVSWYQQTPGQGLQFLFEYFSETQRNKGNFPGRFSGRQFSNSRSEMNVSTLELGDSALYLCASSLDATSYEQYFGPGTRLTVT.

A single count supports this clone. This chain joins TRBV15 and TRBJ1-5; D is possibly TRBD1 (5 bases). Per the germline V gene, CDR1 is LNHNV and CDR2 is YYDKDF (reference sequence). The CDR3 covers 14 residues. V was pared by 10 bases and J by 2 bases, with 15 bases between. CDR3 coding DNA: TGTGCCAAGACAATCAGGGAAGGCAATCAGCCCCAGCATTTT. Protein: CAKTIREGNQPQHF.

This clone was counted a few times. The chain uses TRBV7-9 and TRBJ2-5; possibly TRBD1 for D (6 bases). The V and J ends lost 2 bases and 0 bases respectively, with 10 bases between them. This CDR3 is 15 amino acids long. Per germline, CDR1 SEHNR and CDR2 FQNEAQ (reference sequence). In nucleotides, the CDR3 is TGTGCCAGCAGCTTACTAAGGGGGTACCAAGAGACCCAGTACTTC. It encodes CASSLLRGYQETQYF.

V usage is TRBV14 and J usage is TRBJ1-3, with D unclear. The CDR3 covers 12 residues. V lost 2 bases and J 7 bases, leaving 6 bases between the germline ends. The germline V gene encodes CDR1 SGHDN and CDR2 FVKESK. The CDR3 protein is CASSQILNTIYF. The CDR3 region has the DNA TGTGCCAGCAGCCAAATTCTCAACACCATATATTTT.

CDR3 bases: TGCGCCAGCAGCCAAGATGGGGGGACAGGGGACGAAAAACTGTTTTTT. This translates into CASSQDGGTGDEKLFF. This chain joins TRBV4-3 and TRBJ1-4; 10 nucleotides line up with TRBD1. Per the germline V gene, CDR1 is LGHNA and CDR2 is YSLEER. With 0 bases clipped from V and 8 bases from J, the junction kept 6 bases outside the gene matches. The CDR3 has 16 residues.

The rearrangement uses TRBV5-6 and TRBJ2-2; D gene uncertain. Germline V gene data show CDR1 as SGHDT and CDR2 as YYEEEE. V was pared by 0 bases and J by 0 bases, with 6 bases between. This CDR3 spans 15 amino acids. The CDR3 sequence is CASSLDPANTGELFF. CDR3 DNA: TGTGCCAGCAGCTTGGATCCAGCGAACACCGGGGAGCTGTTTTTT.

The chain has TRBV24-1 and TRBJ1-2; 7 nucleotides align to TRBD1. Germline CDR1 reads KGHDR; CDR2 reads SFDVKD. There are 14 residues in the CDR3. The V segment lost 4 bases and the J segment 7 bases; nucleotides outside the gene matches: 8. CDR3 protein: CATSDPGTVGGYTF. The CDR3 nucleotides are TGTGCCACCAGTGACCCCGGGACAGTTGGTGGCTACACCTTC.

This clone was seen only once. This chain joins TRBV7-3 and TRBJ2-2, with TRBD2 matching 8 bases. The CDR3 extends over 16 amino acids. CDR1 is SGHTA and CDR2 is FQGTGA in the germline V gene. The V segment lost 2 bases and the J segment 3 bases; nucleotides outside the gene matches: 5. The CDR3 sequence: CASSLLRGGDTGELFF. The CDR3 DNA sequence: TGTGCCAGCAGCTTACTTCGGGGGGGCGACACCGGGGAGCTGTTTTTT.

CDR3 region: CASSLIGTSTDTQYF. In DNA, the CDR3 is TGTGCCAGCAGCCTCATTGGGACTTCCACAGATACGCAGTATTTT. The chain links TRBV7-2 to TRBJ2-3, with a weak D call TRBD2 (6 bases). The CDR3 is 15 amino acids. The germline V and J ends were trimmed by 5 bases and 2 bases, with 14 bases remaining between them. Germline V CDR1 and CDR2: SGHTA, FQGNSA.

This sequence joins TRBV4-1 and TRBJ1-3, with 7 bases fitting TRBD1. This CDR3 is 16 amino acids long. V gave up 3 bases and J gave up 0 bases; unmatched junction bases: 5. CDR1 is MGHRA and CDR2 is YSYEKL in the germline V gene. CDR3 region: CASSHADRDSGNTIYF. CDR3 nucleotides: TGCGCCAGCAGCCACGCCGACAGGGACTCTGGAAACACCATATATTTT.

This chain connects TRBV9 to TRBJ1-4; D is uncertain. CDR1 and CDR2 (germline): SGDLS, YYNGEE. This CDR3 contains 13 residues. Trimming left V 0 bases short and J 8 bases short, with 8 bases between. The CDR3 protein is CASSVASGEKLFF. The CDR3 region has the DNA TGTGCCAGCAGCGTAGCGTCGGGGGAAAAACTGTTTTTT.

The rearrangement uses TRBV6-2 or TRBV6-3 and TRBJ2-5; the match to TRBD2 covers 9 bases. The V gene end was trimmed by 6 bases and the J gene end by 5 bases; junction bases not matched to a gene: 16. Germline V gene lookup returns CDR1 MNHEY and CDR2 SVGEGT. The CDR3 has 17 amino acids. The CDR3 sequence is CASSPEIAGATRETQYF. As DNA, the CDR3 is TGTGCCAGCAGCCCCGAGATAGCGGGGGCCACTAGGGAGACCCAGTACTTC.

The rearrangement uses TRBV29-1 and TRBJ2-5; the D is unclear. CDR3 length: 12 amino acids. CDR1 and CDR2 from the germline V gene are SQVTM and ANQGSEA. Trimming cost V 4 bases and J 2 bases, with 8 bases left between them. The CDR3 DNA reads as TGCAGCGTTGGGCGGCTACAAGAGACCCAGTACTTC. This sequence encodes CSVGRLQETQYF.

V and J are TRBV11-2 and TRBJ2-4; TRBD1 agrees at 7 bases. This CDR3 has 16 amino acids. The V segment lost 5 bases and the J segment 1 base; nucleotides outside the gene matches: 8. CDR1 and CDR2 (germline): SGHAT, FQNNGV. The CDR3 here is CASSHGQAPAKNIQYF. DNA of the CDR3: TGTGCCAGCAGCCACGGACAGGCTCCGGCCAAAAACATTCAGTACTTC.

The chain joins TRBV7-3 to TRBJ2-1; D is undetermined. CDR1 and CDR2 from the germline V gene are SGHTA and FQGTGA. With 2 bases removed from V and 4 bases from J, the gap between germline ends came to 6 bases. This CDR3 region has 13 residues. CDR3 nucleotide sequence: TGTGCCAGCAGCTTAGAGAAGTACAATGAGCAGTTCTTC. This codes for CASSLEKYNEQFF.

The chain links TRBV15 to TRBJ2-1, with 9 nucleotides matching TRBD1. Germline CDR1 is LNHNV and CDR2 is YYDKDF (reference sequence). This CDR3 spans 17 amino acids. The junction had 12 bases not matched to a gene; V was cut back by 4 bases and J by 5 bases. This CDR3 is CATSNIRDRASNNEQFF. The DNA for the CDR3 is TGTGCCACCAGCAATATCAGGGACAGGGCCTCGAACAATGAGCAGTTCTTC. The variable domain in full, with the rest retrieved from reference TRBV15 and TRBJ2-1, is DAMVIQNPRYQVTQFGKPVTLSCSQTLNHNVMYWYQQKSSQAPKLLFHYYDKDFNNEADTPDNFQSRRPNTSFCFLDIRSPGLGDTAMYLCATSNIRDRASNNEQFFGPGTRLTVL.

This clone turned up a few times. The chain is built from TRBV9 and TRBJ2-1; 12 bases fit TRBD1. The germline V gene has CDR1 SGDLS and CDR2 YYNGEE. V lost 3 bases to trimming and J lost 8 bases; unmatched junction nucleotides: 3. The CDR3 contains 14 residues. CDR3 sequence reads: CASSDGTGGYEQFF. The CDR3 DNA is TGTGCCAGCAGCGACGGGACAGGGGGCTATGAGCAGTTCTTC. Drawing the rest from reference TRBV9 and TRBJ2-1, the complete variable domain is DSGVTQTPKHLITATGQRVTLRCSPRSGDLSVYWYQQSLDQGLQFLIQYYNGEERAKGNILERFSAQQFPDLHSELNLSSLELGDSALYFCASSDGTGGYEQFFGPGTRLTVL.

The CDR3 protein is CASSEAGEVDTEAFF. Written as DNA, the CDR3 is TGTGCCAGCAGTGAAGCGGGGGAGGTGGACACTGAAGCTTTCTTT. This chain connects TRBV6-1 to TRBJ1-1; perhaps TRBD1 as D (5 bases). V was shortened by 0 bases and J by 3 bases, with 11 bases between the two germline ends. The CDR3 extends over 15 amino acids. CDR1 and CDR2 from the germline V gene are MNHNS and SASEGT.